What follows are 7 T cell receptor delta chains derived from one specimen sequenced in a study of gamma-delta T cells after stem cell transplantation. TCRdb reanalyzed the RT-PCR reads using CATT. The data contain about 2,100 delta-chain clones, 3.1% of them singletons. Sequencing was done on a sample of gamma-delta T cells. The receptors were sampled from a human donor. It is not recorded whose cells these are; they may come from a transplant donor.

A few counts support this clone. TCRdb shows a much larger clone's protein in place of this DNA's translation, and the two differ at residue 3, likely through a read error; the protein shown is translated from the DNA. The chain joins TRDV2 to TRDJ1; maybe TRDD3 (5 bases). The CDR3 length is 18 residues. Germline V gene data show CDR1 as GEAIGNYY and CDR2 as EKD. CDR3 coding DNA: TGTGCCCGTGACACCGCAGCTAGGGGACCCCTTATCACCGATAAACTCATCTTT. This codes for CARDTAARGPLITDKLIF.

This clone counts as medium-sized (0.01 to 0.1%). The gene calls are TRDV2 and TRDJ1; TRDD3 matches at 10 bases. V shed 4 bases, J shed 9 bases, and the junction held 10 bases outside the gene matches. There are 14 residues in the CDR3. Germline V gene sequence: CDR1 GEAIGNYY, CDR2 EKD. Written as DNA, the CDR3 is TGTGCCTGTGAGCATTTACTGGGGGATCGGGAACTCATCTTT. Translated, it gives CACEHLLGDRELIF.

This clone showed up just a few times. A read error may account for a junction end that differs from germline. This chain uses TRDV2 with TRDJ2; 9 bases agree with TRDD3. This CDR3 has 22 amino acids. In germline, CDR1 is GEAIGNYY, CDR2 EKD. The CDR3 protein is CACGPVRGDTRQKQALTAQPFF. CDR3 DNA: TGTGCCTGTGGCCCCGTACGTGGGGATACGCGCCAGAAGCAGGCTTTGACAGCACAACCCTTCTTT.

By share of the sample, this clone is large (0.1 to 1%). The CDR3 nucleotides are TGTGCCTGTGACCGTCTACCCTCTTTGGGATATGAGGACACCGATAAACTCATCTTT. Translated, it gives CACDRLPSLGYEDTDKLIF. The chain recombines TRDV2 with TRDJ1, with D perhaps TRDD3 (6 bases). Germline V gives CDR1 GEAIGNYY, CDR2 EKD. The CDR3 runs 19 residues. V was clipped by 3 bases and J by 0 bases, with 25 bases between them.

Notes on this clone: This likely stems from a read error, as it lies one base from a far larger clone. Other DNA sequences in the sample encode the same CDR3. The gene calls are TRDV2 and TRDJ1; perhaps TRDD3 as D (5 bases). The CDR3 loop spans 16 amino acids. Trimming took 3 bases from V and 0 from J, leaving 16 bases between them. CDR1 GEAIGNYY and CDR2 EKD come from the germline V gene. CDR3 protein: CACDSLSTGNTDKLIF. DNA for the CDR3: TGTGCCTGTGACTCCCTAAGTACTGGAAACACCGATAAACTCATCTTT.

This clone was counted a few times. The mismatch at residue 4 between this DNA's translation and the TCRdb protein of a much larger clone likely reflects a read error; the protein shown is translated from the DNA. The chain employs TRDV2 and TRDJ1, with 7 positions matching TRDD3. Per the germline V gene, CDR1 is GEAIGNYY and CDR2 is EKD. The CDR3 loop spans 18 amino acids. The CDR3 here is CACGTVGGSPPYTDKLIF. In DNA form, the CDR3 reads TGTGCCTGTGGCACCGTAGGGGGATCCCCACCTTACACCGATAAACTCATCTTT.

On this clone: The protein TCRdb gives is from a much larger clone and does not agree with this DNA's translation at residue 10, likely a read error; the protein shown here comes from the DNA. V gene TRDV2 combines with J gene TRDJ3; 8 bases match TRDD3. The CDR3 is 19 amino acids. CDR1 and CDR2 (germline): GEAIGNYY, EKD. Trimming removed 1 base from V and 0 bases from J; junction bases left unmatched: 7. CDR3 in amino acids: CACDTGGFSHSWDTRQMFF. Written as DNA, the CDR3 is TGTGCCTGTGACACTGGGGGATTCTCTCACTCCTGGGACACCCGACAGATGTTTTTC.